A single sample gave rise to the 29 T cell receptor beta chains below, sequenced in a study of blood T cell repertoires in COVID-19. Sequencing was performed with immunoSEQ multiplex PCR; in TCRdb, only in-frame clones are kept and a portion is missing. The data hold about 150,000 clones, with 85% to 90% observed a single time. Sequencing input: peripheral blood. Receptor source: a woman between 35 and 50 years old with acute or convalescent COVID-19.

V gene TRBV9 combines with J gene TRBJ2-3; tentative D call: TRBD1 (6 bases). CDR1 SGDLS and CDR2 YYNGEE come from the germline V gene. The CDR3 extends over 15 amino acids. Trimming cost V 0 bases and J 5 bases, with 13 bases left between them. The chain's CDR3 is CASSVDGGRKDTQYF. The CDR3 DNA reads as TGTGCCAGCAGCGTAGATGGGGGCCGGAAAGATACGCAGTATTTT.

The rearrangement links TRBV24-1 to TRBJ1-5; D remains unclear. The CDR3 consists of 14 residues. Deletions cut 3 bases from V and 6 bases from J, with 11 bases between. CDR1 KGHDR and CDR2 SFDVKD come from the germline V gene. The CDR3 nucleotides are TGTGCCACCAGTGATAGCCGGGGTATTCAGCCCCAGCATTTT. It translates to CATSDSRGIQPQHF.

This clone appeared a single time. The CDR3 coding sequence is TGTGCCAGCAGTTACTCATCGGTGAATCAGCCCCAGCATTTT. This translates into CASSYSSVNQPQHF. This chain uses TRBV6-5 with TRBJ1-5, with no clear D. There are 14 residues in the CDR3. The V and J ends lost 0 bases and 4 bases respectively, with 7 bases between them. The germline CDR1 and CDR2 sequences are MNHEY and SVGAGI.

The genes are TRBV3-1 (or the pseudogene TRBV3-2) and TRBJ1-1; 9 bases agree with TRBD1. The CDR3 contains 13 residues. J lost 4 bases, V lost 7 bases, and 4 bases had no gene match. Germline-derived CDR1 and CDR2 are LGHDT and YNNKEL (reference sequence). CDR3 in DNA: TGTGCCAGCACCGGACAGGGGAGCACTGAAGCTTTCTTT. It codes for CASTGQGSTEAFF.

The DNA for the CDR3 is TGTGCCAGTAGTGCCGGGACTTATAGCAATCAGCCCCAGCATTTT. This sequence encodes CASSAGTYSNQPQHF. V usage is TRBV19 and J usage is TRBJ1-5, with D possibly TRBD1 on 5 matching bases. The CDR3 spans 15 residues. Trimming left V 5 bases short and J 0 bases short, with 11 bases between. The germline V gene encodes CDR1 LNHDA and CDR2 SQIVND (reference sequence).

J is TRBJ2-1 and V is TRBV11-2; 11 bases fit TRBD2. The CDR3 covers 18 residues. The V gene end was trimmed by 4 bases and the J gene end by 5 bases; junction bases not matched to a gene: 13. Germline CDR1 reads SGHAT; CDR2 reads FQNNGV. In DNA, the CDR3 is TGTGCCAGCAGCTCCCACCCCCCGACTAGCGGGGCCAACAATGAGCAGTTCTTC. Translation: CASSSHPPTSGANNEQFF.

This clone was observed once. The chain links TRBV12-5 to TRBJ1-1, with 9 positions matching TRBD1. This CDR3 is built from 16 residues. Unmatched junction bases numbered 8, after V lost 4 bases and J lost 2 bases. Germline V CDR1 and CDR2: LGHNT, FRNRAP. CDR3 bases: TGTGCTAGTGGTTGGGCCCACAGGGGGCAAAACACTGAAGCTTTCTTT. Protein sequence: CASGWAHRGQNTEAFF.

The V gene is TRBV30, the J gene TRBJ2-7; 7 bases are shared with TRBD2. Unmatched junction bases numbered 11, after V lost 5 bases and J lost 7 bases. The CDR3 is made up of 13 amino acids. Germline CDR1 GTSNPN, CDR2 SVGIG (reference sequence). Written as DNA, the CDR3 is TGTGCCTGGTCGGGACTAACCCTTGAAGAGCAGTACTTC. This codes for CAWSGLTLEEQYF.

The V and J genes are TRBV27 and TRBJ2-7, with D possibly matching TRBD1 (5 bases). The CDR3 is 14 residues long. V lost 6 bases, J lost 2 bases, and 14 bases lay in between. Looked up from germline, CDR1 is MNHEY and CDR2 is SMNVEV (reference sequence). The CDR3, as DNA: TGTGCCAGCAGACCGATAGACAGTCCCTACGAGCAGTACTTC. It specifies CASRPIDSPYEQYF.

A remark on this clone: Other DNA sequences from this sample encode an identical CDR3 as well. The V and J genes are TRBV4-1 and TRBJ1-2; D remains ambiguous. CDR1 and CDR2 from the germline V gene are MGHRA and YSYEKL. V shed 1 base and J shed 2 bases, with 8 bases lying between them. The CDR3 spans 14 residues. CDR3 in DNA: TGCGCCAGCAGCCAAGCGAACTCAAACTATGGCTACACCTTC. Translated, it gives CASSQANSNYGYTF.

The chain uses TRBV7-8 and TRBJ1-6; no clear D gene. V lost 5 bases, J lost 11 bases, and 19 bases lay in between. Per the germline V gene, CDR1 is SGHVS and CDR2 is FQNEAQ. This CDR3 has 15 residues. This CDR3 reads CASSPPAAGSPPLHF. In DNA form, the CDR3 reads TGTGCCAGCAGCCCCCCCGCTGCGGGGAGCCCACCCCTCCACTTT.

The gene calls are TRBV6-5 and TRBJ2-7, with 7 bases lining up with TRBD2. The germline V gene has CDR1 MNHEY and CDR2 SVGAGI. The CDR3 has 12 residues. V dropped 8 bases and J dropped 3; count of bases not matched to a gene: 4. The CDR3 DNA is TGTGCCAGCTCTACGGGGGGCTACGAGCAGTACTTC. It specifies CASSTGGYEQYF.

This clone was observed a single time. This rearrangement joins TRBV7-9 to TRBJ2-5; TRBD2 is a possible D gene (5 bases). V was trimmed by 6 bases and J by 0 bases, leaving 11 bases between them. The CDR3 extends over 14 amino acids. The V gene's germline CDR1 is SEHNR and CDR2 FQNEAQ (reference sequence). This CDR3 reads CASRPEGDQETQYF. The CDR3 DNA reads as TGTGCCAGCAGACCCGAGGGAGACCAAGAGACCCAGTACTTC.

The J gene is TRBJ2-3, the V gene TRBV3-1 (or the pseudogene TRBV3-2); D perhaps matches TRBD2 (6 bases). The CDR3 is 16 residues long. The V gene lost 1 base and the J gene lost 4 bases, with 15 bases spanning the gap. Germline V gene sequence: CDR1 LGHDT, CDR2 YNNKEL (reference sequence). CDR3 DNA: TGTGCCAGCAGCCAAGTACTAGCTGGAGCGCCAGATACGCAGTATTTT. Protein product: CASSQVLAGAPDTQYF.

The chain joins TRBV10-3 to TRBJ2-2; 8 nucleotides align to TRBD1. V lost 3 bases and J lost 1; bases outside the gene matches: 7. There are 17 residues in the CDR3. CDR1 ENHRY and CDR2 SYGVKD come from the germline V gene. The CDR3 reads CAISDTRQGRNTGELFF. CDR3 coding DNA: TGTGCCATCAGTGACACCCGACAGGGGAGGAACACCGGGGAGCTGTTTTTT.

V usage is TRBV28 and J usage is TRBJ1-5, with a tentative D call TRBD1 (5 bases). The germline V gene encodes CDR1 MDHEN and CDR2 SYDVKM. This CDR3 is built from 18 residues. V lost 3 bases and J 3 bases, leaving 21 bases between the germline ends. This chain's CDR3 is CASSFLLREGRHNQPQHF. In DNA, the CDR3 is TGTGCCAGCAGTTTCCTACTGAGGGAGGGACGGCACAATCAGCCCCAGCATTTT.

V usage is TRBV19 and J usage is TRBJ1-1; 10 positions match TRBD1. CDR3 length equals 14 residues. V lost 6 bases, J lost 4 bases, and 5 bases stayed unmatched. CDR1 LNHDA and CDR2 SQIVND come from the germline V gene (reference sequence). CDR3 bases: TGTGCCAGTAGACAAAGACAGGGGGCCACTGAAGCTTTCTTT. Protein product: CASRQRQGATEAFF.

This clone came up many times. CDR3 protein: CASSSGLVDTQYF. CDR3 bases: TGTGCCAGCAGTTCTGGTTTAGTAGATACGCAGTATTTT. This sequence joins TRBV2 and TRBJ2-3, with D uncertain. From germline, CDR1 is SNHLY and CDR2 FYNNEI. This CDR3 is built from 13 residues. V lost 5 bases and J 5 bases, leaving 11 bases between the germline ends.

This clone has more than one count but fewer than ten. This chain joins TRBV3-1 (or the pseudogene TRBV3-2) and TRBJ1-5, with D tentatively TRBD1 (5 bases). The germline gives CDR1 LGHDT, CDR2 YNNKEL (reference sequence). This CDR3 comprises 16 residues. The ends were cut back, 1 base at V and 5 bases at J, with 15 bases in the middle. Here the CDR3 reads CASSQGPRDLHQPQHF. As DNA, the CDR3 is TGTGCCAGCAGCCAAGGCCCGAGGGACTTACATCAGCCCCAGCATTTT.

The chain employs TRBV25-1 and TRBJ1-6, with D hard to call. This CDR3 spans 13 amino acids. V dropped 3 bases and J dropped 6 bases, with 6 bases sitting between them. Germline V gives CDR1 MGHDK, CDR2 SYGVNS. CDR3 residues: CASSDRINSPLHF. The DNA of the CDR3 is TGTGCCAGCAGTGACAGAATTAATTCACCCCTCCACTTT.

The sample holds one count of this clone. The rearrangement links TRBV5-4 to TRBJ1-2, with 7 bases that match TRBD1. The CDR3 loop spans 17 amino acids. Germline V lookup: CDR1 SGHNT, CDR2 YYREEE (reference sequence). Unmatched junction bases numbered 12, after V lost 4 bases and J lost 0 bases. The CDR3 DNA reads TGTGCCAGCAGCGCCGTTTCGGACAGGTCTTCTAACTATGGCTACACCTTC. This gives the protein CASSAVSDRSSNYGYTF.

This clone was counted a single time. CDR3 residues: CASSVIAGGTEYEQYF. CDR3 coding DNA: TGTGCCAGCAGTGTGATTGCGGGAGGAACCGAGTACGAGCAGTACTTC. The rearrangement uses TRBV5-4 and TRBJ2-7, with 8 bases aligning to TRBD2. The germline V gene has CDR1 SGHNT and CDR2 YYREEE (reference sequence). This CDR3 has 16 residues. The ends lost 5 bases at V and 4 bases at J; junction bases unmatched: 14.

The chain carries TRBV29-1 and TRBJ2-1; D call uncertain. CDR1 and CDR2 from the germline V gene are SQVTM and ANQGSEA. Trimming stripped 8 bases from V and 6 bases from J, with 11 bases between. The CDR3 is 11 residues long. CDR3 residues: CSTLGGNEQFF. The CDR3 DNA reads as TGCAGCACCCTAGGCGGCAATGAGCAGTTCTTC.

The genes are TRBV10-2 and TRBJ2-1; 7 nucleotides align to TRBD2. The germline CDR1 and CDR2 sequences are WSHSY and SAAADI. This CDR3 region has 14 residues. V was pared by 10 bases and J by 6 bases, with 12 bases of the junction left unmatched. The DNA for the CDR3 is TGCGCCACCCACGGGCTAGCGGAGACCAATGAGCAGTTCTTC. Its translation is CATHGLAETNEQFF.

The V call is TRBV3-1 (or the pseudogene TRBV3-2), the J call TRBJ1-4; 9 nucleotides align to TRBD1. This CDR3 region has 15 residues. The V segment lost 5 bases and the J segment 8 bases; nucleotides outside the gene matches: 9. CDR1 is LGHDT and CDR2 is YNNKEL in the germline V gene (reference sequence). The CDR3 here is CASSSPGQGKEKLFF. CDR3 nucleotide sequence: TGTGCCAGCAGCTCGCCGGGACAGGGTAAAGAAAAACTGTTTTTT.

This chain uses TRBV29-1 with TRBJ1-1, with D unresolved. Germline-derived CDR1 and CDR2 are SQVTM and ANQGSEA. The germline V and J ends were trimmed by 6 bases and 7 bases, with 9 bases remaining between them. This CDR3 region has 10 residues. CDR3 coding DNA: TGCAGCGTCGGAGGGAATGAAGCTTTCTTT. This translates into CSVGGNEAFF.

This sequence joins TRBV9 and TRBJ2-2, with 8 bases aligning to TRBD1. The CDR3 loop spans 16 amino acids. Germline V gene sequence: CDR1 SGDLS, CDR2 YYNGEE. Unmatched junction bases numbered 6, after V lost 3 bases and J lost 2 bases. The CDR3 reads CASSGRGQGNTGELFF. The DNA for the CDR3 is TGTGCCAGCAGCGGACGAGGACAGGGAAACACCGGGGAGCTGTTTTTT.

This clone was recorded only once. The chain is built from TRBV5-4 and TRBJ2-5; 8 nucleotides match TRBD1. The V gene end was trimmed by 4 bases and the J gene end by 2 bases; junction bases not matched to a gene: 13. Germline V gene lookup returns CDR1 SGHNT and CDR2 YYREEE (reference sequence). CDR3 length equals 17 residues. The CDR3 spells CASSRGGPGTGQETQYF. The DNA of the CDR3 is TGTGCCAGCAGCCGTGGCGGACCCGGGACAGGTCAAGAGACCCAGTACTTC.

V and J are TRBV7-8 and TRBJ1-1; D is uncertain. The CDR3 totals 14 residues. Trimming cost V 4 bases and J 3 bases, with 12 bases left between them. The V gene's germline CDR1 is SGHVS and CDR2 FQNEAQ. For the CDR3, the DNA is TGTGCCAGCAGCTCTATAACAGATTACACTGAAGCTTTCTTT. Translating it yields CASSSITDYTEAFF.